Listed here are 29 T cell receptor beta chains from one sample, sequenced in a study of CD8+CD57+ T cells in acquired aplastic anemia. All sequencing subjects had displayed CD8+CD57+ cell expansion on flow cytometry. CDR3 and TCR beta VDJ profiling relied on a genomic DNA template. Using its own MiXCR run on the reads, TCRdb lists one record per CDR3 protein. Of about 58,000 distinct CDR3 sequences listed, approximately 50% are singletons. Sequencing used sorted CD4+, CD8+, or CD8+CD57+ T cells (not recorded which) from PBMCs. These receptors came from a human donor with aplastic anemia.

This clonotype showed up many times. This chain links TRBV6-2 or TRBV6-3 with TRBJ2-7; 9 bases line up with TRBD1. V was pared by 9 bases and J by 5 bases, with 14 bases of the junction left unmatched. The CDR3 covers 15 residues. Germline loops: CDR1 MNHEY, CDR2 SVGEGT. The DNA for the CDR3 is TGTGCCAGTACGGACCCGGGACAGGGTGGGCACGAGCAGTACTTC. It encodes CASTDPGQGGHEQYF.

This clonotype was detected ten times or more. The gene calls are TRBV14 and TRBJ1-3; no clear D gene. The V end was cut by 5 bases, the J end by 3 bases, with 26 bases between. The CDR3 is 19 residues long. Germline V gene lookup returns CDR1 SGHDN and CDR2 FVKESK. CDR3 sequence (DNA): TGTGCCAGCAGCAAGGGCCGGCCCGGACCGACCCTTGGTGGAAACACCATATATTTT. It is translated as CASSKGRPGPTLGGNTIYF.

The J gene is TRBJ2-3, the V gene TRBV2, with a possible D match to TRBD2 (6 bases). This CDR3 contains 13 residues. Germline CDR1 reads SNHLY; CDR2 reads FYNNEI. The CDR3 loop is CVQRAGYKGTQYF. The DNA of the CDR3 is TGTGTCCAGCGTGCGGGGTACAAAGGTACGCAGTATTTT.

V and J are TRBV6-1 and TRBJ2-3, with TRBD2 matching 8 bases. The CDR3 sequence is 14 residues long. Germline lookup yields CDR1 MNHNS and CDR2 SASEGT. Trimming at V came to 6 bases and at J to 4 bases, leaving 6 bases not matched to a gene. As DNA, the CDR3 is TGTGCCAGCAGCGACGGGGGGGCGGCAGATACGCAGTATTTT. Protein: CASSDGGAADTQYF.

CDR3 nucleotides: TGCAGTGCTAGAGATCTTGGGGGGAGGAGCACAGATACGCAGTATTTT. Amino acids: CSARDLGGRSTDTQYF. The V call is TRBV20-1, the J call TRBJ2-3; tentatively, D is TRBD2 (6 bases). Per the germline V gene, CDR1 is DFQATT and CDR2 is SNEGSKA (reference sequence). The CDR3 loop spans 16 amino acids. Trimming pared 0 bases from V and 0 bases from J, leaving 13 bases between.

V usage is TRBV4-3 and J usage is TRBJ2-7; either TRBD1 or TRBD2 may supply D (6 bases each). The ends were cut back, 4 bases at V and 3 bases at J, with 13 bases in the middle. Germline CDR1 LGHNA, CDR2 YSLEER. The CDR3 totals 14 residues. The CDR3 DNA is TGCGCCAGCAGCCGCCCAGGGGAGGTCTACGAGCAGTACGTC. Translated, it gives CASSRPGEVYEQYV.

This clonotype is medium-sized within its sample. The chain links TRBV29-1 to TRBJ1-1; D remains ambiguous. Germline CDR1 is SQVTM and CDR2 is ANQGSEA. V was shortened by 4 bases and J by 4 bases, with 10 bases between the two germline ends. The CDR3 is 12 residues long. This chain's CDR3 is CSVVGDSTEAFF. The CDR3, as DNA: TGCAGCGTTGTGGGTGATAGCACTGAAGCTTTCTTT.

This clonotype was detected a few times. The CDR3 spells CAISAQGSNYGYTF. CDR3 coding DNA: TGTGCCATCAGTGCACAGGGGTCTAACTATGGCTACACCTTC. The chain joins TRBV10-3 to TRBJ1-2; 7 bases match TRBD1. J lost 0 bases, V lost 4 bases, and 2 bases had no gene match. Looked up from germline, CDR1 is ENHRY and CDR2 is SYGVKD. The CDR3 runs to 14 residues.

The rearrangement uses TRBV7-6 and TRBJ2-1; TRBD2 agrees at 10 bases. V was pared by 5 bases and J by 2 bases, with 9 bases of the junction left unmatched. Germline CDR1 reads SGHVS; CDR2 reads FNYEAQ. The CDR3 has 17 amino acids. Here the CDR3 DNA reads TGTGCCAGCAGCCCAAGGCTAGCGGGGGCTACCTACAATGAGCAGTTCTTC. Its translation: CASSPRLAGATYNEQFF. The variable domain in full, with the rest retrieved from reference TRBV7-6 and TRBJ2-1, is GAGVSQSPRYKVTKRGQDVALRCDPISGHVSLYWYRQALGQGPEFLTYFNYEAQQDKSGLPNDRFSAERPEGSISTLTIQRTEQRDSAMYRCASSPRLAGATYNEQFFGPGTRLTVL.

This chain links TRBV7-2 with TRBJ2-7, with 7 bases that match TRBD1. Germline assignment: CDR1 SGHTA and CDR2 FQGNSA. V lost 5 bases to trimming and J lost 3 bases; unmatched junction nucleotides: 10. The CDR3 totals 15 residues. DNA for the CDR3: TGTGCCAGCAGCCCAAGTGTGACAGGGAGCTACGAGCAGTACTTC. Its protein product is CASSPSVTGSYEQYF.

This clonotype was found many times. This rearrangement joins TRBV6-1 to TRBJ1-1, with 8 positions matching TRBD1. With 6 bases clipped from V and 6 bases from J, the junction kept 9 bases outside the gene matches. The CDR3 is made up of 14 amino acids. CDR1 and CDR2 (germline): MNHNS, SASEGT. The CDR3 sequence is CASSSPGGSSEAFF. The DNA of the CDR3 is TGTGCCAGCAGCTCTCCAGGGGGCAGCTCTGAAGCTTTCTTT.

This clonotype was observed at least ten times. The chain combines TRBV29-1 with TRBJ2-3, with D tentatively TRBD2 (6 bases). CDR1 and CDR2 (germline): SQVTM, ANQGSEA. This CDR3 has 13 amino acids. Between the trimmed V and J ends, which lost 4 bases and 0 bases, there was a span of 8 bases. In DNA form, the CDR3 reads TGCAGCGTTGGTGGAGGGAGCACAGATACGCAGTATTTT. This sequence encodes CSVGGGSTDTQYF.

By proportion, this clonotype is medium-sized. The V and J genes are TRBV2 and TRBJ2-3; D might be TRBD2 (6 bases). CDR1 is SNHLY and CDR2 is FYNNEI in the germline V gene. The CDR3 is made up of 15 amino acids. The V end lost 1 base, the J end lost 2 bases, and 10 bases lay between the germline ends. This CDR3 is CASSEGIAATDTQYF. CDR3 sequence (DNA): TGTGCCAGCAGTGAAGGGATAGCGGCCACAGATACGCAGTATTTT.

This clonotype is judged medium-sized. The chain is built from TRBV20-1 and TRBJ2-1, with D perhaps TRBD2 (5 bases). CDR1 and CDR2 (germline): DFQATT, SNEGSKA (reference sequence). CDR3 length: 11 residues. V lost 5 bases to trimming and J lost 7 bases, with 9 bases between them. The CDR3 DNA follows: TGCAGTGCTGCAACGGGGAATGAGCAGTTCTTC. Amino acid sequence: CSAATGNEQFF.

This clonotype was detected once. In DNA, the CDR3 is TGCAGCGTTGAAGCCGGGGGGCCGGGACTGCCCGGGGAGCTGTTTTTT. Amino acids: CSVEAGGPGLPGELFF. The rearrangement links TRBV29-1 to TRBJ2-2; tentatively, D is TRBD2 (7 bases). Germline CDR1 is SQVTM and CDR2 is ANQGSEA. This CDR3 comprises 16 residues. V was shortened by 1 base and J by 6 bases, with 18 bases between the two germline ends.

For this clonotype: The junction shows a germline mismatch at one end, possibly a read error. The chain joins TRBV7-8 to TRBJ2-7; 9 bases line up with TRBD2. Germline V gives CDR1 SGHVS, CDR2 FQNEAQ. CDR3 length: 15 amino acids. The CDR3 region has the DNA TGCTCCAGCAGCTTAGTAGGCGGGGGGGTCTCCGAGCAGTACTTC. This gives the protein CSSSLVGGGVSEQYF.

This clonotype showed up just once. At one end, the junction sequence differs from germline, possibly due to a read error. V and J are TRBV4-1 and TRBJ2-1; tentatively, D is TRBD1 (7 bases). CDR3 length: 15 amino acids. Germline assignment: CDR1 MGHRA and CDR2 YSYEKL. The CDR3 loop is CASSHLEGAHNERSF. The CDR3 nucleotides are TGCGCCAGCTCCCATTTGGAGGGGGCCCACAATGAGCGGTCCTTC.

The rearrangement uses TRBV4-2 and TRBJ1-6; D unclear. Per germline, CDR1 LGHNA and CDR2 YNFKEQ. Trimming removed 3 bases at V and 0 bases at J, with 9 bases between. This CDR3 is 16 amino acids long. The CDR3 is CASSHVLGSYNSPLHF. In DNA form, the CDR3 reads TGTGCCAGCAGCCATGTTTTGGGCTCCTATAATTCACCCCTCCACTTT.

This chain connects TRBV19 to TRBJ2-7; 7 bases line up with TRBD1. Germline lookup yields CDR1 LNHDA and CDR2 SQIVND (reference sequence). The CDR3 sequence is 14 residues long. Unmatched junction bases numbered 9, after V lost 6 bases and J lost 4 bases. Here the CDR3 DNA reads TGTGCCAGTAGCAGGACAGGCGAGCGTTACGAGCAGTACTTC. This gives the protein CASSRTGERYEQYF.

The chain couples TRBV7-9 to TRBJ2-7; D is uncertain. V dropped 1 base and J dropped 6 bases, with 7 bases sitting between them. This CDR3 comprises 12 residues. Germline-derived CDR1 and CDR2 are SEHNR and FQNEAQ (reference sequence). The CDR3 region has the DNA TGTGCCAGCAGCTTAGTGGCCGCCGAGCAGTACTTC. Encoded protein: CASSLVAAEQYF.

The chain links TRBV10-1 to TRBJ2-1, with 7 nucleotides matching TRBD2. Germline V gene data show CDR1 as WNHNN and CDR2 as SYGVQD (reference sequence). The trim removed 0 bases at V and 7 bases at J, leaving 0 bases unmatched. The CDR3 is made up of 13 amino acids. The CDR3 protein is CASSESGGNEQFF. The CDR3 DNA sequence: TGCGCCAGCAGTGAGTCGGGGGGGAATGAGCAGTTCTTC.

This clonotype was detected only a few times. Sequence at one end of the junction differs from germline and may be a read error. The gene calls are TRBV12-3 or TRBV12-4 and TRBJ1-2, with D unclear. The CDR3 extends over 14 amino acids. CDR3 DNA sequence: TGTGCCAGCACCTTGCTGGGCAGCTTATATGGCTGCACCTTC. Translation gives CASTLLGSLYGCTF.

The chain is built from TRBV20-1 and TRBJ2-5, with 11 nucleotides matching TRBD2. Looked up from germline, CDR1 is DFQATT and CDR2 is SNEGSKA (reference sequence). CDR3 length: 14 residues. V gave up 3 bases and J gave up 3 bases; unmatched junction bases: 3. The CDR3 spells CSASQLAGEETQYF. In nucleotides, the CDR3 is TGCAGTGCTAGCCAACTAGCGGGGGAAGAGACCCAGTACTTC.

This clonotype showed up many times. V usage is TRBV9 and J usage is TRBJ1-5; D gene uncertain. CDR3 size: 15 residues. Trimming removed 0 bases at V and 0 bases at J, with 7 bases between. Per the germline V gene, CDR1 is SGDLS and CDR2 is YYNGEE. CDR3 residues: CASSVGQASNQPQHF. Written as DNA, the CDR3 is TGTGCCAGCAGCGTAGGGCAGGCTAGCAATCAGCCCCAGCATTTT.

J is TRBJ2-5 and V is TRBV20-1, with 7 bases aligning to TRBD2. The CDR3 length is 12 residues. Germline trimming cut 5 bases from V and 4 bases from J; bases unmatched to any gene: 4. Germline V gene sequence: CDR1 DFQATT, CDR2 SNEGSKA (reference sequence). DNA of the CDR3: TGCAGTGCTGGTCTAGCGGCAGAGACCCAGTACTTC. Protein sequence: CSAGLAAETQYF.

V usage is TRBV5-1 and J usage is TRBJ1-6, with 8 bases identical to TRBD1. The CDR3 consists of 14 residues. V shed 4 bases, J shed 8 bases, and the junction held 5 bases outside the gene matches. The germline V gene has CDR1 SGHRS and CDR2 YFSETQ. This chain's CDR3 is CASSGGQDYSPLHF. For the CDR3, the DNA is TGCGCCAGCAGCGGGGGACAGGATTATTCACCCCTCCACTTT.

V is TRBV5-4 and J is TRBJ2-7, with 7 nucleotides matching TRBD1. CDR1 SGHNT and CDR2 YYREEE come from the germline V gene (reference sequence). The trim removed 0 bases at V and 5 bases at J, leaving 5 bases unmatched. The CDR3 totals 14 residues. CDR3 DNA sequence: TGTGCCAGCAGCTTGGGACAGGGTGTGGACGAGCAGTACGTC. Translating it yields CASSLGQGVDEQYV.

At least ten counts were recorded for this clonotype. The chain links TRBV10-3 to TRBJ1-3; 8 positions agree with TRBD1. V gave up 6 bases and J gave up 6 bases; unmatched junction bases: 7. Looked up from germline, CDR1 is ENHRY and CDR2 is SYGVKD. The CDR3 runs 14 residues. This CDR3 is CAIRTDRGENTIYF. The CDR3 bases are TGTGCCATCAGAACCGACAGGGGAGAAAACACCATATATTTT.

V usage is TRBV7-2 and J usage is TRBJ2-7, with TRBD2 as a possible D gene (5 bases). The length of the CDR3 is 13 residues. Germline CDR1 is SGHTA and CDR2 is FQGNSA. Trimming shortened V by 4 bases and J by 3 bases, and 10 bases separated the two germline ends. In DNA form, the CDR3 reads TGTGCCAGCAGCTATCGTCGGGACTACGAGCAGTACTTC. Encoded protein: CASSYRRDYEQYF. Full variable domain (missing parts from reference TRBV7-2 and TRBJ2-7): GAGVSQSPSNKVTEKGKDVELRCDPISGHTALYWYRQSLGQGLEFLIYFQGNSAPDKSGLPSDRFSAERTGGSVSTLTIQRTQQEDSAVYLCASSYRRDYEQYFGPGTRLTVT.